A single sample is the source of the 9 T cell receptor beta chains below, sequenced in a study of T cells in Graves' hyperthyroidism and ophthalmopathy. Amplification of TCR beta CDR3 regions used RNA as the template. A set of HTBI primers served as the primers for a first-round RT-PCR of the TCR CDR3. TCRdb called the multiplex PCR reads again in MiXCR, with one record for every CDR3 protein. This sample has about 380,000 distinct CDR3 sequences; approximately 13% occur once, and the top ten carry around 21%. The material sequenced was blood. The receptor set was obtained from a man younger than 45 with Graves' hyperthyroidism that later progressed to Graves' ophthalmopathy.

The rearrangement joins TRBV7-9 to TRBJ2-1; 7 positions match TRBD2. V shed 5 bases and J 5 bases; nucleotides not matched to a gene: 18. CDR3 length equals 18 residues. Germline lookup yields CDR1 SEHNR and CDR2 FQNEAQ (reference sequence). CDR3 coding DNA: TGTGCCAGCAGCACCTTTAGCGCTAGCGGCCAACTCGACAATGAGCAGTTCTTC. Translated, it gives CASSTFSASGQLDNEQFF.

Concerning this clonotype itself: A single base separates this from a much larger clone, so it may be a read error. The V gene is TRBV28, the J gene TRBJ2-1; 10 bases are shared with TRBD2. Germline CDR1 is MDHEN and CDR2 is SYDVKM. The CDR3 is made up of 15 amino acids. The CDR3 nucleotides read TGTGCCAGCAGATCGAGCGGGGGGGACTACAATGAGCCGTTCTTC. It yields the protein CASRSSGGDYNEPFF.

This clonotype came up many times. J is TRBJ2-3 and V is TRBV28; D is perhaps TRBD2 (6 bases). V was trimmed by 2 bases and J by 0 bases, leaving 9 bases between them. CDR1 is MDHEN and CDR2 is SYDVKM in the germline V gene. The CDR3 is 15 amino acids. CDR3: CASSLRDLSTDTQYF. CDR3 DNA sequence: TGTGCCAGCAGTTTAAGGGACTTGAGCACAGATACGCAGTATTTT.

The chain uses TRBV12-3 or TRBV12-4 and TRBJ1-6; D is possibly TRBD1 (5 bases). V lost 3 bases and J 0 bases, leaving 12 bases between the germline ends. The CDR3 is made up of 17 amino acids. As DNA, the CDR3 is TGTGCCAGCAGTTTGGGACCTCCCAGCTCCTATAATTCACCCCTCCACTTT. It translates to CASSLGPPSSYNSPLHF.

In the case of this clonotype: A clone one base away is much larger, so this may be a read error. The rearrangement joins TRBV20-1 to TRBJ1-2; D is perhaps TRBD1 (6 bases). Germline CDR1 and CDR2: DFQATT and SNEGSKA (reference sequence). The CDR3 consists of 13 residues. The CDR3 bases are TGCAGTGCTAGGACGGGGGCCAGCTATGGCTACGCCTTC. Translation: CSARTGASYGYAF.

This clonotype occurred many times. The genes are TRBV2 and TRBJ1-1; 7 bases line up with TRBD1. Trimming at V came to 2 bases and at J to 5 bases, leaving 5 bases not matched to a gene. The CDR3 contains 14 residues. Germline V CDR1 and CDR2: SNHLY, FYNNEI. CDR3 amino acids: CASSEQGGNTEAFF. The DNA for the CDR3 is TGTGCCAGCAGTGAACAAGGGGGCAATACTGAAGCTTTCTTT.

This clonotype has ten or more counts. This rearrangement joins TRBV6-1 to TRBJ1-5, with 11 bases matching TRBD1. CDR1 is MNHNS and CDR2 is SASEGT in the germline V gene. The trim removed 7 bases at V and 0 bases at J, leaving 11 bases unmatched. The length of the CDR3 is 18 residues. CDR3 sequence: CASTTPGQGAFSNQPQHF. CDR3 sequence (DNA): TGTGCCAGCACAACCCCCGGACAGGGGGCCTTTAGCAATCAGCCCCAGCATTTT.

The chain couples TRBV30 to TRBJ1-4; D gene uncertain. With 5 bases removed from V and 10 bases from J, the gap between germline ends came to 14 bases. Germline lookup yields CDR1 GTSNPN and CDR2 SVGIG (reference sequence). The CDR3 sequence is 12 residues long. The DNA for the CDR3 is TGTGCCTGGTCCAGCCCTTTGGGAAAACTGTTTTTT. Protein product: CAWSSPLGKLFF.

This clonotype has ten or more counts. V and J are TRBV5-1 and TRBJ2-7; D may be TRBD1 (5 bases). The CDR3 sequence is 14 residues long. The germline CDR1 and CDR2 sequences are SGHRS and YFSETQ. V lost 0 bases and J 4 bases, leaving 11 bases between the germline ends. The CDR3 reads CASSLASGFYEQYF. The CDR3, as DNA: TGCGCCAGCAGCTTGGCCTCAGGGTTTTACGAGCAGTACTTC.